These 9 T cell receptor beta chains were all obtained from the same sample, sequenced in a study of T cells after yellow fever vaccination. TCRdb reprocessed the 5' RACE reads with MiXCR, giving one entry per CDR3 protein. The sample includes fewer than 450,000 distinct CDR3 sequences, approximately 4.2% of them seen just once. The source was PBMCs, collected 5 days after the yellow fever booster vaccination. The receptors were sampled from a man in his late teens or twenties who received the YFV17D yellow fever vaccine.

This clonotype was counted many times. The rearrangement joins TRBV6-5 to TRBJ1-4, with D uncertain. The V end lost 8 bases, the J end lost 3 bases, and 13 bases lay between the germline ends. There are 14 residues in the CDR3. The germline V gene encodes CDR1 MNHEY and CDR2 SVGAGI. The CDR3 DNA is TGTGCCAGCTCTATAGGCCGAGCTAATGAAAAACTGTTTTTT. Translated: CASSIGRANEKLFF.

This clonotype was detected only a few times. The DNA of the CDR3 is TGTGCCAGCAGCTCACGATTTAGCAATCAGCCCCAGCATTTT. Translation gives CASSSRFSNQPQHF. The chain has TRBV5-6 and TRBJ1-5; the D is unclear. V was pared by 3 bases and J by 0 bases, with 7 bases between. The CDR3 has 14 amino acids. CDR1 and CDR2 from the germline V gene are SGHDT and YYEEEE.

This clonotype was seen more than once but under ten times. The CDR3, as DNA: TGTGCCAGCAGCTTTTCGGCAGGGAAAACAGATACGCAGTATTTT. Protein: CASSFSAGKTDTQYF. The chain recombines TRBV11-2 with TRBJ2-3; D perhaps matches TRBD1 (5 bases). CDR1 and CDR2 (germline): SGHAT, FQNNGV. This CDR3 has 15 residues. V lost 3 bases and J 3 bases, leaving 13 bases between the germline ends.

This clonotype was recorded many times. Sequence at one end of the junction differs from germline and may be a read error. The J gene is TRBJ1-1, the V gene TRBV6-5; 7 bases agree with TRBD1. CDR3 length equals 13 residues. Per germline, CDR1 MNHEY and CDR2 SVGAGI. The CDR3 sequence is CASKKTGNIEAFF. The CDR3 DNA reads TGTGCCAGCAAGAAGACAGGGAACATTGAAGCTTTCTTT.

The chain joins TRBV29-1 to TRBJ1-1, with TRBD1 as a possible D gene (6 bases). The CDR3 covers 12 residues. The germline CDR1 and CDR2 sequences are SQVTM and ANQGSEA. Trimming took 4 bases from V and 7 from J, leaving 13 bases between them. The CDR3, as DNA: TGCAGCGTTGCGGGGGCGAGCCTTGAAGCTTTCTTT. This sequence encodes CSVAGASLEAFF.

The sample holds many counts of this clonotype. The chain couples TRBV4-1 to TRBJ1-2, with unresolved D. The germline gives CDR1 MGHRA, CDR2 YSYEKL. Trimming removed 0 bases from V and 2 bases from J, with 16 bases in between. The CDR3 has 17 amino acids. CDR3 in DNA: TGCGCCAGCAGCCAAGATCAGTGGGCCAGTCAGAACTATGGCTACACCTTC. It yields the protein CASSQDQWASQNYGYTF.

This clonotype showed up just a few times. The chain carries TRBV6-5 and TRBJ2-7; D may be TRBD2 (5 bases). Germline values: CDR1 MNHEY, CDR2 SVGAGI. V was trimmed by 0 bases and J by 0 bases, leaving 6 bases between them. The CDR3 spans 14 residues. CDR3 DNA: TGTGCCAGCAGTTACTCCCGGGACTCCTACGAGCAGTACGTC. It is translated as CASSYSRDSYEQYV.

This clonotype appeared a few times. The CDR3 nucleotides read TGTGCCACCAGTGACGGGGGGTACACAGATACGCAGTATTTT. This gives the protein CATSDGGYTDTQYF. This chain links TRBV24-1 with TRBJ2-3; TRBD2 matches 7 bases. Germline V gene lookup returns CDR1 KGHDR and CDR2 SFDVKD. The junction had 2 bases not matched to a gene; V was cut back by 4 bases and J by 2 bases. The CDR3 sequence is 14 residues long.

Many counts were recorded for this clonotype. The chain uses TRBV28 and TRBJ1-1; perhaps TRBD1 as D (6 bases). Trimming took 3 bases from V and 2 from J, leaving 13 bases between them. The CDR3 runs to 15 residues. Germline-derived CDR1 and CDR2 are MDHEN and SYDVKM. The CDR3 DNA is TGTGCCAGCAGTTTTTGGGGGGCGGAAAACACTGAAGCTTTCTTT. Amino acids: CASSFWGAENTEAFF.